This note documents a single T cell receptor beta chain sequence. The entry originates in a study of blood T cell repertoires in COVID-19. In the study overall: Samples taken during acute and convalescent COVID-19 were collected in the United States, Italy and Spain. From T cells, B-cell-depleted T cells, or PBMCs came the material, which was cDNA or gDNA.

Original processing notes: Using reference gene primer amplification, nucleated cell counts were estimated. Assay: immunoSEQ multiplex PCR; the TCRdb copy retains only in-frame clones and omits some. Clone size and the V and J calls come from that table; the DNA yielded D and trimming. The sample lists about 160,000 clones, approximately 83% occurring once. V lost 5 bases to trimming and J lost 7 bases, with 5 bases between them. There are 11 residues in the CDR3. Per germline, CDR1 SNHLY and CDR2 FYNNEI. This rearrangement joins TRBV2 to TRBJ1-4; D gene uncertain. Sequencing input: peripheral blood. This TCR was recovered from a woman in her fifties or sixties with acute or convalescent COVID-19. The CDR3: CASSPSEKLFF. In DNA, the CDR3 is TGTGCCAGCAGTCCGAGTGAAAAACTGTTTTTT.